This is a list of T cell receptor beta chains from one sample in a study of T cells in Graves' hyperthyroidism and ophthalmopathy. Each CDR3 protein gets one entry after TCRdb re-called the multiplex PCR reads with MiXCR. Here the sample spans about 420,000 distinct CDR3 sequences, roughly 13% being singletons. The specimen was blood. These receptors were taken from a young woman with Graves' hyperthyroidism. Both conserved end residues are part of each CDR3. D genes are given only for firm matches. Clone size is given for some rows only: seen once, a few or many times, or a class if the clone is expanded.

TRBV4-3	few	TRBJ2-1	.	CASSRRWILSSYNEQFF	TGCGCCAGCAGCCGCCGGTGGATTCTAAGCTCCTACAATGAGCAGTTCTTC
TRBV3-1	many	TRBJ2-6	.	CASSPGSGANVLTF	TGTGCCAGCAGCCCAGGGTCCGGGGCCAACGTCCTGACTTTC
TRBV11-3	many	TRBJ1-1	.	CASSLDKGGEAFF	TGTGCCAGCAGCTTAGATAAGGGGGGCGAAGCTTTCTTT
TRBV15	many	TRBJ1-6	.	CATSRVGDNSPLHF	TGTGCCACCAGCAGAGTAGGTGACAATTCACCCCTCCACTTT
TRBV28	many	TRBJ2-1	.	CASSLSGGQYNEQFF	TGTGCCAGCAGTCTCTCCGGGGGTCAGTACAATGAGCAGTTCTTC
TRBV27	few	TRBJ2-7	TRBD2	CATGGTSGSHEQCF	TGTGCCACAGGAGGGACTAGCGGGAGCCACGAGCAGTGCTTC
TRBV13	.	TRBJ2-3	.	CASSLDRGGSLGDTQYF	TGTGCCAGCAGCTTAGACAGGGGGGGCTCTTTGGGAGATACGCAGTATTTT
TRBV6-2/TRBV6-3	many	TRBJ2-7	.	CASQGPTYEQYF	TGTGCCAGCCAGGGTCCCACCTACGAGCAGTACTTC
TRBV15	few	TRBJ2-7	TRBD1	CATSRDQGATCEQYF	TGTGCCACCAGCAGAGATCAGGGGGCCACCTGCGAGCAGTACTTC
TRBV29-1	many	TRBJ2-1	TRBD2	CSVLAGGINEQFF	TGCAGCGTCCTAGCGGGAGGAATCAATGAGCAGTTCTTC
TRBV28	many	TRBJ2-1	.	CASSFDRYNEQFF	TGTGCCAGCAGTTTCGACCGGTACAATGAGCAGTTCTTC
TRBV6-2/TRBV6-3	few	TRBJ2-7	.	CASSRGGGSYEQYF	TGTGCCAGCAGCCGGGGAGGGGGATCCTACGAGCAGTACTTC
TRBV20-1	many	TRBJ1-1	.	CSARGPNTEAFF	TGCAGTGCTAGAGGGCCGAACACTGAAGCTTTCTTT
TRBV27	many	TRBJ2-7	TRBD2	CASSPGLAGAHEQYF	TGTGCCAGCAGTCCAGGACTAGCGGGAGCTCACGAGCAGTACTTC
TRBV27	many	TRBJ2-1	TRBD2	CASSFISGSYNEQFF	TGTGCCAGCAGTTTTATTAGCGGGAGTTACAATGAGCAGTTCTTC
TRBV2	.	TRBJ1-1	.	CAGSRGRTEAFF	TGTGCCGGCAGTCGTGGTCGCACTGAAGCTTTCTTT
TRBV7-3	many	TRBJ1-1	.	CASSDGRNTEAFF	TGTGCCAGCAGCGACGGGCGGAACACTGAAGCTTTCTTT
TRBV15	many	TRBJ1-4	.	CATSRDLGPNEKLFF	TGTGCCACCAGCAGAGATCTGGGTCCTAATGAAAAACTGTTTTTT
TRBV3-1	.	TRBJ2-5	TRBD2	CASSQPGLAGGRETQYF	TGTGCCAGCAGCCAGCCAGGACTAGCGGGAGGAAGGGAGACCCAGTACTTC
TRBV12-3/TRBV12-4	many	TRBJ1-6	TRBD1	CASSRQGGSYNSPLHF	TGTGCCAGCAGCAGACAGGGGGGCTCCTATAATTCACCCCTCCACTTT
TRBV27	many	TRBJ1-2	TRBD1	CASSLLQGAGGYTF	TGTGCCAGCAGTTTATTACAGGGGGCTGGTGGCTACACCTTC
TRBV28	many	TRBJ1-1	.	CASSLQRLEAFF	TGTGCCAGCAGTTTACAACGACTAGAAGCTTTCTTT
TRBV12-3/TRBV12-4	.	TRBJ1-2	.	CASSPERGPANYGYTF	TGTGCCAGCAGTCCCGAAAGGGGCCCTGCTAACTATGGCTACACCTTC
TRBV12-3/TRBV12-4	many	TRBJ2-5	TRBD1	CASSLGQGKETQYF	TGTGCCAGCAGTTTAGGACAGGGAAAAGAGACCCAGTACTTC
TRBV2	many	TRBJ1-6	.	CASSGASFRGNSPLHF	TGTGCCAGCAGTGGGGCCTCATTCCGCGGAAATTCACCCCTCCACTTT
TRBV3-1	many	TRBJ1-4	TRBD1	CASSQTGTVHEKLFF	TGTGCCAGCAGCCAAACCGGGACAGTACATGAAAAACTGTTTTTT
TRBV14	many	TRBJ1-6	.	CASSLGPNNSPLHF	TGTGCCAGCAGCCTGGGACCTAATAATTCACCCCTCCACTTT
TRBV5-6	many	TRBJ2-1	TRBD2	CASSLERAGGYNEQFF	TGTGCCAGCAGCTTGGAGCGAGCGGGGGGATACAATGAGCAGTTCTTC
TRBV20-1	many	TRBJ1-1	TRBD1	CSARLGQGAFF	TGCAGTGCTAGATTGGGACAGGGGGCTTTCTTT
TRBV6-1	few	TRBJ2-7	TRBD1	CASNHPDRGTYEQYF	TGTGCCAGCAATCACCCGGACAGGGGAACCTACGAGCAGTACTTC
TRBV11-2	many	TRBJ2-1	.	CASSLGRANNEQFF	TGTGCCAGCAGCTTAGGCAGGGCCAACAATGAGCAGTTCTTC
TRBV7-2	many	TRBJ2-3	TRBD1	CASSKQGARADTQYF	TGTGCCAGCAGCAAACAGGGGGCGCGCGCAGATACGCAGTATTTT
TRBV28	.	TRBJ1-4	.	CASSFGTIGEKLFF	TGTGCCAGCAGTTTTGGGACAATCGGCGAAAAACTGTTTTTT
TRBV27	few	TRBJ2-2	.	CASSPPTPGELFF	TGTGCCAGCAGTCCCCCTACTCCCGGGGAGCTGTTTTTT
TRBV4-3	many	TRBJ2-3	TRBD2	CASSQVGLAGEMSDTQYF	TGCGCCAGCAGCCAAGTCGGACTAGCGGGAGAGATGTCAGATACGCAGTATTTT
TRBV10-3	.	TRBJ1-2	.	CAISENRATYGYTF	TGTGCCATCAGTGAGAACAGGGCCACCTATGGCTACACCTTC
TRBV2	many	TRBJ1-6	TRBD1	CASRIQGALGNSPLHF	TGTGCCAGCAGAATACAGGGGGCGTTGGGTAATTCACCCCTCCACTTT
TRBV6-1	few	TRBJ2-7	.	CASGQGNEQYF	TGTGCCAGCGGCCAGGGGAACGAGCAGTACTTC
TRBV29-1	.	TRBJ2-5	.	CSVDLAQDLGTQYF	TGCAGCGTTGATTTGGCGCAGGACCTCGGGACCCAGTACTTC
TRBV18	many	TRBJ1-1	.	CASSPQDSANTEAFF	TGTGCCAGCTCACCTCAGGACAGCGCCAACACTGAAGCTTTCTTT
TRBV7-2	many	TRBJ2-1	TRBD2	CASSPRLAAGSEQFF	TGTGCCAGCAGCCCCCGGCTAGCGGCGGGGAGTGAGCAGTTCTTC
TRBV14	few	TRBJ2-7	.	CASSQGPGGGTTYEQYF	TGTGCCAGCAGCCAAGGTCCGGGTGGCGGGACGACCTACGAGCAGTACTTC
TRBV5-1	many	TRBJ2-1	.	CASSLLGVLSSYNEQFF	TGCGCCAGCAGCTTGCTCGGGGTCTTAAGCTCCTACAATGAGCAGTTCTTC
TRBV7-3	many	TRBJ2-3	.	CASSLWDGDTQYF	TGTGCCAGCAGCCTTTGGGACGGGGATACGCAGTATTTT
TRBV29-1	many	TRBJ2-1	.	CSVDRPDRYNEQFF	TGCAGCGTTGATAGGCCAGACAGGTACAATGAGCAGTTCTTC
TRBV6-5	.	TRBJ1-5	TRBD1	CASSYSSRDRYSNQPQHF	TGTGCCAGCAGTTACTCCAGCCGGGACAGGTATAGCAATCAGCCCCAGCATTTT
TRBV6-2/TRBV6-3	many	TRBJ2-3	.	CASSYGFWDTQYF	TGTGCCAGCAGTTACGGTTTCTGGGATACGCAGTATTTT
TRBV6-1	.	TRBJ1-1	.	CASRPLRAGEAFF	TGTGCCAGCAGACCCCTCAGGGCGGGTGAAGCTTTCTTT
TRBV11-2	many	TRBJ2-7	TRBD2	CASSHGTSSYEQYF	TGTGCCAGCAGCCACGGGACTAGCTCCTACGAGCAGTACTTC
TRBV4-1	few	TRBJ2-7	.	CASSQDLVNPYEQYF	TGCGCCAGCAGCCAAGATTTGGTCAATCCCTACGAGCAGTACTTC
TRBV28	.	TRBJ2-7	TRBD2	CASSLWPSHDGRTSYEQYF	TGTGCCAGCAGTTTATGGCCAAGTCATGACGGGAGGACCTCCTACGAGCAGTACTTC